This T cell receptor (beta chain) was captured in a study of blood T cells in healthy people across ages. The overall study: T cells yielded about one barcoded beta molecule per two cells through template switching. Overall study findings and caveats: The authors considered diversity estimates from one million T cells to be underestimates. Age advanced and TCR beta diversity per million T cells fell, roughly linearly. There were more naive CD4+ cells and higher diversity in long-lived donors than in aged donors.

The V and J ends lost 2 bases and 0 bases respectively, with 14 bases between them. The CDR3 length is 16 residues. The germline CDR1 and CDR2 sequences are SGHVS and FNYEAQ. Ten or more counts support this clonotype. What it binds is not known. Then a second PCR, running roughly 7 to 11 cycles, was carried out with a sample-barcoded 5' primer and a J-beta primer mix. One entry per CDR3 protein results from TCRdb running MiXCR on the 5' RACE reads. The sample contains 1.5 million to 2 million distinct CDR3 sequences, roughly 28% of which appear only once. This sequence was found in a woman younger than 45 in good health. This chain connects TRBV7-6 to TRBJ2-7; the D gene is possibly TRBD2 (5 bases). The sample comprised blood. This chain's CDR3 is CASSLTSRGLSYEQYF. The CDR3 region has the DNA TGTGCCAGCAGCTTAACTAGTCGTGGCCTCTCCTACGAGCAGTACTTC.